A selection of T cell receptor beta chains follows, all from one sample in a study of blood T cell repertoires in COVID-19. The data were produced by immunoSEQ multiplex PCR, yet TCRdb's version contains in-frame clones alone and is incomplete. This sample carries about 39,000 clones, about nine tenths of them seen once, and the ten largest clones take around 24%. The sequenced material came from peripheral blood. The source of these receptors is a man aged 50 to 60 with active or convalescent COVID-19. Both conserved end residues are part of each CDR3. A D gene is named only where the DNA matches it firmly.

CDR3nt: TGTGCCAGCAGATTCCAGGGTTCTAGCACAGATACGCAGTATTTT; CDR3aa: CASRFQGSSTDTQYF; d_gene: -; j_gene: TRBJ2-3; v_gene: TRBV7-3
CDR3nt: TGTGCCAGCCAGGCCCTAGAGACCCAGTACTTC; CDR3aa: CASQALETQYF; d_gene: -; j_gene: TRBJ2-5; v_gene: TRBV6-5
CDR3nt: TGTGCCAGCAGCTTAGATCCGTCACGCGGAGCTTTCTTT; CDR3aa: CASSLDPSRGAFF; d_gene: -; j_gene: TRBJ1-1; v_gene: TRBV11-2
CDR3nt: TGCGCCAGCAGCTTGTTGGTCAGGGCCGCAACTAATGAAAAACTGTTTTTT; CDR3aa: CASSLLVRAATNEKLFF; d_gene: -; j_gene: TRBJ1-4; v_gene: TRBV5-1
CDR3nt: TGTGCCAGCAGCGTAGGGGGGGAGGACACTGAAGCTTTCTTT; CDR3aa: CASSVGGEDTEAFF; d_gene: -; j_gene: TRBJ1-1; v_gene: TRBV9
CDR3nt: TGTGCCAGCACCCTCAGTGTAGGGGGGGGTTCACCCCTCCACTTT; CDR3aa: CASTLSVGGGSPLHF; d_gene: -; j_gene: TRBJ1-6; v_gene: TRBV7-2
CDR3nt: TGTGCCAGTAGTATACTGGGACAGGGAATTGGTGAAGCTTTCTTT; CDR3aa: CASSILGQGIGEAFF; d_gene: TRBD1; j_gene: TRBJ1-1; v_gene: TRBV19
CDR3nt: TGTGCCAGAGCAGGGCAATCACAAGAGACCCAGTACTTC; CDR3aa: CARAGQSQETQYF; d_gene: -; j_gene: TRBJ2-5; v_gene: TRBV2
CDR3nt: TGTGCCAGCAGCTTAGATTGGCTCTCTGGGGCCAACGTCCTGACTTTC; CDR3aa: CASSLDWLSGANVLTF; d_gene: -; j_gene: TRBJ2-6; v_gene: TRBV11-2
CDR3nt: TGTGCCAGCAGCCCTCGAGGGACTAGCGGATACGAGCAGTACTTC; CDR3aa: CASSPRGTSGYEQYF; d_gene: TRBD2; j_gene: TRBJ2-7; v_gene: TRBV9
CDR3nt: TGTGCCAGCAGCTTAGGGGCAGGGACTGGTGAAGCTTTCTTT; CDR3aa: CASSLGAGTGEAFF; d_gene: -; j_gene: TRBJ1-1; v_gene: TRBV7-2
CDR3nt: TGTGCCAGCAGTTACTCTAGCGGGAGGGCCAATGAGCAGTTCTTC; CDR3aa: CASSYSSGRANEQFF; d_gene: TRBD2; j_gene: TRBJ2-1; v_gene: TRBV6-5
CDR3nt: TGTGCCAGCAGTGCCCTCTGGCCCGGGGAGCTGTTTTTT; CDR3aa: CASSALWPGELFF; d_gene: -; j_gene: TRBJ2-2; v_gene: TRBV6-1
CDR3nt: TGTGCCAGCTCACCTGCGGCTGCGGGTCCTGAAGCTTTCTTT; CDR3aa: CASSPAAAGPEAFF; d_gene: -; j_gene: TRBJ1-1; v_gene: TRBV18
CDR3nt: TGTGCCAGCAGTGACCTGGGGCAGGCTACCTACAATGAGCAGTTCTTC; CDR3aa: CASSDLGQATYNEQFF; d_gene: -; j_gene: TRBJ2-1; v_gene: TRBV2
CDR3nt: TGTGCCAGCAGTGAGGGTAGCCAGGGGTTGACACCCCTCCACTTT; CDR3aa: CASSEGSQGLTPLHF; d_gene: -; j_gene: TRBJ1-6; v_gene: TRBV2